Given below is one T cell receptor (beta chain) in context. These data are taken from a study of OX40 agonist ivuxolimab in advanced cancers. Study information: Patients received ivuxolimab, an intravenous treatment, every 2 weeks at 0.01 to 10 mg/kg.

Assay: immunoSEQ multiplex PCR; the TCRdb copy retains only in-frame clones and omits some. The repertoire holds about 54,000 clones, around 90% seen once, with around 9.3% in the top ten. The CDR3 covers 13 residues. Trimming shortened V by 4 bases and J by 1 base, and 7 bases separated the two germline ends. Germline V lookup: CDR1 MNHEY, CDR2 SMNVEV (reference sequence). V is TRBV27 and J is TRBJ1-2, with a possible D match to TRBD1 (5 bases). Source: CD4+ or CD8+ T cells sorted from blood, taken in a trial of the OX40 agonist ivuxolimab. This clonotype was sampled from an adult with an advanced solid tumor such as melanoma, head and neck, liver or kidney cancer. CDR3 in DNA: TGTGCCAGCAGTTGGACAAATAACTATGGCTACACCTTC. Protein product: CASSWTNNYGYTF.